The following is a T cell receptor beta chain sequence with its context. Its antigen remains unknown. The data were obtained in a study of beta chain features in type 1 diabetes. The isolated RNA, all of it, was reverse transcribed, so expressed TCRB transcripts were what got sequenced. Naive, central memory and regulatory T cell samples yielded about 3.57 million reads on average. The data were produced by immunoSEQ multiplex PCR, yet TCRdb's version contains in-frame clones alone and is incomplete. The data hold some 360,000 clones, with around 10% observed a single time. Study-level points and caveats: Researchers report that Type 1 diabetes patients had moderately but significantly shorter TCRB CDR3s across all four CD4+ subsets. Any HLA effect on TCRB rearrangement was left unresolved by small sub-analyses.

The CDR3 is made up of 17 amino acids. Germline CDR1 MNHEY, CDR2 SMNVEV (reference sequence). Trimming at V came to 6 bases and at J to 3 bases, leaving 7 bases not matched to a gene. This clonotype originated in a man aged 25 to 45 with type 1 diabetes. This chain links TRBV27 with TRBJ2-3; 15 nucleotides agree with TRBD2. The sample was central memory CD4+ T cells from blood. The CDR3 protein is CASSYGLAGGWTDTQYF. CDR3 in DNA: TGTGCCAGCAGCTATGGACTAGCGGGAGGGTGGACAGATACGCAGTATTTT.